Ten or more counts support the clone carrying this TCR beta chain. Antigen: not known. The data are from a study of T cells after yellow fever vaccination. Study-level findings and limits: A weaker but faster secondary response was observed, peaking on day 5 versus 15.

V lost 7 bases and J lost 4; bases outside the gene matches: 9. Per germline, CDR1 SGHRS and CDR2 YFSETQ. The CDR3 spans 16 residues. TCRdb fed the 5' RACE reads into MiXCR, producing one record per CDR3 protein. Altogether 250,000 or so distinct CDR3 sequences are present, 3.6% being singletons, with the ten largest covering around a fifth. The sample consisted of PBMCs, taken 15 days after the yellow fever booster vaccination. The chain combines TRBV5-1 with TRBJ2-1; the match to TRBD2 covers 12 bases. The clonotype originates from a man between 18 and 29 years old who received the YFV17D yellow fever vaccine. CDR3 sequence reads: CASALASGGGYNEQFF. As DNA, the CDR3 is TGCGCCAGCGCGTTGGCTAGCGGGGGGGGTTACAATGAGCAGTTCTTC.